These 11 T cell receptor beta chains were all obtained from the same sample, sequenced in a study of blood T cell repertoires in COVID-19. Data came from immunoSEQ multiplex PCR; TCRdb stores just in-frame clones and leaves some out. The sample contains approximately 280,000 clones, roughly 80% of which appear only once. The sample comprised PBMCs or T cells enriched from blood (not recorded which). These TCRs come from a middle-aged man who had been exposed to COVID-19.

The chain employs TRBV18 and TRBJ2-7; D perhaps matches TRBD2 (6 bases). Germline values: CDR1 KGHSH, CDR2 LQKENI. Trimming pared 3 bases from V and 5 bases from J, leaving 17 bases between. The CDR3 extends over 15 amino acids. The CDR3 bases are TGTGCCAGCTCACCGGAGGGCCTAGCTAGCCACGAGCAGTACTTC. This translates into CASSPEGLASHEQYF.

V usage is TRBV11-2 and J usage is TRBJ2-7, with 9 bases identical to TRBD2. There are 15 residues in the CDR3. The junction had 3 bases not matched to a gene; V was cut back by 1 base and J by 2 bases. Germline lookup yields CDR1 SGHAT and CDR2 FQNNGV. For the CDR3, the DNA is TGTGCCAGCAGCTTAGGGACTAGCGTAACCTACGAGCAGTACTTC. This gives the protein CASSLGTSVTYEQYF.

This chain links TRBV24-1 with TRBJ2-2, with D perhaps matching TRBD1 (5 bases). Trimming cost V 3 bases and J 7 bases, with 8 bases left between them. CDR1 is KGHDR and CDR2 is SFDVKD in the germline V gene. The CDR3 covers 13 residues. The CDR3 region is CATSDQGHGELFF. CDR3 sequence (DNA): TGTGCCACCAGTGATCAGGGTCACGGGGAGCTGTTTTTT.

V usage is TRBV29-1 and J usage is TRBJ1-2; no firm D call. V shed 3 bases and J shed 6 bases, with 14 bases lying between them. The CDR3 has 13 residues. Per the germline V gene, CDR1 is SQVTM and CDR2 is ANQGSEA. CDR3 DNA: TGCAGCGTTGACGGAGCTTTCACTAATGGCTACACCTTC. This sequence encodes CSVDGAFTNGYTF.

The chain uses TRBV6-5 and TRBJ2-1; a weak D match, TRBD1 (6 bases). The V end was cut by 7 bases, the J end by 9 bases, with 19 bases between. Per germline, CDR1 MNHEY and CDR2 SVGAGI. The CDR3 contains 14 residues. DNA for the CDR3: TGTGCCAGCACCCTGGGCCAGGGGTTAGGTGAGCAGTTCTTC. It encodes CASTLGQGLGEQFF.

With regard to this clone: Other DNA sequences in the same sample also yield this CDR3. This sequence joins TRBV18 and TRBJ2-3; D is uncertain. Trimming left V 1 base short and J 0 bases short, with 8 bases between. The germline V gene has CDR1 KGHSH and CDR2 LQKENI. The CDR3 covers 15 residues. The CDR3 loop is CASSPLATSTDTQYF. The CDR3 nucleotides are TGTGCCAGCTCACCACTGGCCACCAGCACAGATACGCAGTATTTT.

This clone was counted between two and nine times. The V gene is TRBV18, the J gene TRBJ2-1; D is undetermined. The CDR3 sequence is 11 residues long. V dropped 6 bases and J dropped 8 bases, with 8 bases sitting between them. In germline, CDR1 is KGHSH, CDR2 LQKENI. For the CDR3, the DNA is TGTGCCAGCTCCCTGGCGGATGAGCAGTTCTTC. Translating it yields CASSLADEQFF.

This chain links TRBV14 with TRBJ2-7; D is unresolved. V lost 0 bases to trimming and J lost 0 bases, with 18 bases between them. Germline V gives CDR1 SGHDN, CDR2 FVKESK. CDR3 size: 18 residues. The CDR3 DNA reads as TGTGCCAGCAGCCAAGATCTTAGAAGGCCCCCAGGCTCCTACGAGCAGTACTTC. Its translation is CASSQDLRRPPGSYEQYF.

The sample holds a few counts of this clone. The CDR3 sequence is CASSQPGTGYEQYF. The DNA of the CDR3 is TGCGCCAGCAGCCAACCTGGGACAGGCTACGAGCAGTACTTC. The chain recombines TRBV4-1 with TRBJ2-7; TRBD1 matches at 8 bases. J lost 3 bases, V lost 2 bases, and 3 bases had no gene match. The CDR3 is 14 residues long. The germline V gene encodes CDR1 MGHRA and CDR2 YSYEKL.

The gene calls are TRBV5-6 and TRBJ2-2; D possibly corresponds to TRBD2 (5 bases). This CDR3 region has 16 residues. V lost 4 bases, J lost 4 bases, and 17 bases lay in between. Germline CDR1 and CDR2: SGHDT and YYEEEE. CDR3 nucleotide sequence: TGTGCCAGCAGCGAGGAGGTACGGGTGGCCACCGGGGAGCTGTTTTTT. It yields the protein CASSEEVRVATGELFF.

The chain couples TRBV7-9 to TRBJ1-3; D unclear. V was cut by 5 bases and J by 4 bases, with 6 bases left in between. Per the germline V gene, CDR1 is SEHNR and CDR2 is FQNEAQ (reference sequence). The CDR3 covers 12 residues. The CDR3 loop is CASSPQGNTIYF. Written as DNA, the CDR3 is TGTGCCAGCAGCCCCCAAGGAAACACCATATATTTT. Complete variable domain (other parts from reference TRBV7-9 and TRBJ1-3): DTGVSQNPRHKITKRGQNVTFRCDPISEHNRLYWYRQTLGQGPEFLTYFQNEAQLEKSRLLSDRFSAERPKGSFSTLEIQRTEQGDSAMYLCASSPQGNTIYFGEGSWLTVV.